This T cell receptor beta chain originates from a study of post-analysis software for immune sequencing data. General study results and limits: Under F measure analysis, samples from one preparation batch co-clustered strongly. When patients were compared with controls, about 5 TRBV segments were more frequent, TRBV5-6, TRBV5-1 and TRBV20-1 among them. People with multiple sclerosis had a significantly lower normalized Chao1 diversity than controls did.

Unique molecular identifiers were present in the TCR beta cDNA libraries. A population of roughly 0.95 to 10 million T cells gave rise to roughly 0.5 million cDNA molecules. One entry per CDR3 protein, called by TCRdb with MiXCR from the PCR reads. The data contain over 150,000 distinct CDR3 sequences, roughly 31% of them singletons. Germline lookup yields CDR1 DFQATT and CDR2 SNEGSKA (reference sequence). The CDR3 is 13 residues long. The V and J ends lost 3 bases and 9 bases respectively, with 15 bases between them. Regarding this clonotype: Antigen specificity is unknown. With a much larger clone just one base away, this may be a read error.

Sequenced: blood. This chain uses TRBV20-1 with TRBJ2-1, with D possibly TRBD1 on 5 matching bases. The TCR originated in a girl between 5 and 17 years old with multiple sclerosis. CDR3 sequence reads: CSASLGSDSEQFF. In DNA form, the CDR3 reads TGCAGTGCTAGCCTTGGCAGCGACAGTGAGCAGTTCTTC.